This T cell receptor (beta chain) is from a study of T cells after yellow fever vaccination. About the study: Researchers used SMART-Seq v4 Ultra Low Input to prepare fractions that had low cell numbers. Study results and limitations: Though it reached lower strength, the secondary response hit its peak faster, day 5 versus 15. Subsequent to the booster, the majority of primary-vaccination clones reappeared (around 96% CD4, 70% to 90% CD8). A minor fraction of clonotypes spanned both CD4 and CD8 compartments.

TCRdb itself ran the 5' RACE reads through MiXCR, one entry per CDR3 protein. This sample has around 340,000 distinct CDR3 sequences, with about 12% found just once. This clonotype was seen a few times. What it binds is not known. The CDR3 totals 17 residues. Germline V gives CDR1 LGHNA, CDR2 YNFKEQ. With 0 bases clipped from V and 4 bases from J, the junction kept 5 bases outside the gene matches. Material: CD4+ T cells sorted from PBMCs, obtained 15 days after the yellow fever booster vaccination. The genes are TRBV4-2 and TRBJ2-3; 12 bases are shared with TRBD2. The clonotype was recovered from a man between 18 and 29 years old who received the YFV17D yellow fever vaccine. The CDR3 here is CASSQDRASGGADTQYF. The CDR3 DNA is TGTGCCAGCAGCCAAGACAGGGCTAGCGGGGGGGCAGATACGCAGTATTTT.